What follows describes a single T cell receptor (beta chain). What it binds is not known. The CDR3 totals 16 residues. The V and J ends lost 4 bases and 4 bases, in that order; junction bases with no gene match: 10. The germline CDR1 and CDR2 sequences are SNHLY and FYNNEI. This sample is drawn from a study of T cell responses to AZD1222 COVID-19 vaccine. Libraries were prepared by immunoSEQ multiplex PCR; TCRdb keeps only in-frame clonotypes and omits some of them. This sample has approximately 150,000 clones, with roughly 84% found just once. Study-wide findings and caveats: Nearly half of unique spike-specific TCRs reportedly avoided B.1.351 and B.1.1.7 mutated regions. Baseline antibody screening turned up just a handful of seropositive AZD1222 recipients.

This TCR derives from an adult who received the AZD1222 COVID-19 vaccine. Material: peripheral blood, obtained 28 days after the second AZD1222 dose. The genes are TRBV2 and TRBJ2-7; TRBD1 matches 10 bases. The CDR3: CASSGLTGGAVYEQYF. The CDR3 region has the DNA TGTGCCAGCAGTGGACTGACAGGGGGCGCGGTTTACGAGCAGTACTTC.